The 8 T cell receptor beta chains listed next were all sequenced from one sample in a study of blood T cells in healthy people across ages. Together with a sample-barcoded 5' primer, a J-beta primer mix was included in a second PCR lasting about 7 to 11 cycles. TCRdb itself ran the 5' RACE reads through MiXCR, one entry per CDR3 protein. This table holds around 1,000,000 distinct CDR3 sequences, roughly two fifths found once. Sequenced input: blood. The receptors stem from a man younger than 30 in good health.

V usage is TRBV10-3 and J usage is TRBJ1-2; D may be TRBD1 (5 bases). Germline CDR1 ENHRY, CDR2 SYGVKD. This CDR3 is built from 16 residues. V was cut by 0 bases and J by 4 bases, with 15 bases left in between. In DNA, the CDR3 is TGTGCCATCAGTGAGTCTTCCAGGGCAACACTCTATGGCTACACCTTC. Translated, it gives CAISESSRATLYGYTF.

This clonotype was detected a few times. The V gene is TRBV20-1, the J gene TRBJ2-1, with 12 bases identical to TRBD1. Germline-derived CDR1 and CDR2 are DFQATT and SNEGSKA (reference sequence). V lost 0 bases, J lost 8 bases, and 5 bases stayed unmatched. The CDR3 spans 15 residues. This CDR3 is CSARDMGQGAHEQFF. DNA for the CDR3: TGCAGTGCTAGAGATATGGGACAGGGGGCCCATGAGCAGTTCTTC.

The chain carries TRBV6-4 and TRBJ2-3; perhaps TRBD2 as D (6 bases). The V gene's germline CDR1 is MRHNA and CDR2 SNTAGT. There are 15 residues in the CDR3. V shed 11 bases and J shed 3 bases, with 21 bases lying between them. The CDR3 reads CAPLMGGSLTDTQYF. In DNA form, the CDR3 reads TGTGCCCCCCTCATGGGGGGATCACTTACAGATACGCAGTATTTT.

Concerning this clonotype itself: A much more abundant neighbour one base away suggests this may be a read error. This chain links TRBV7-8 with TRBJ2-7; 8 positions agree with TRBD1. Germline V gene data show CDR1 as SGHVS and CDR2 as FQNEAQ. The V segment lost 4 bases and the J segment 0 bases; nucleotides outside the gene matches: 2. CDR3 length equals 14 residues. The CDR3 reads CASSSDRVSYEQYF. The CDR3 region has the DNA TGTGCCAGCAGCTCGGACAGGGTCTCCTACGAGCAGTACTTC.

The J gene is TRBJ2-5, the V gene TRBV5-1; no clear D gene. Germline loops: CDR1 SGHRS, CDR2 YFSETQ. Trimming left V 0 bases short and J 5 bases short, with 14 bases between. The CDR3 is 15 residues long. The CDR3 DNA follows: TGCGCCAGCAGCTTGGGGACGGAGCCCCAGGAGACCCAGTACTTC. Amino acid sequence: CASSLGTEPQETQYF.

This clonotype showed up just a few times. V and J are TRBV6-2 or TRBV6-3 and TRBJ2-7; TRBD1 is a possible D gene (6 bases). The CDR3 sequence is 14 residues long. The V gene lost 7 bases and the J gene lost 2 bases, with 15 bases spanning the gap. Per germline, CDR1 MNHEY and CDR2 SVGEGT. CDR3 in amino acids: CASKTGSKTYEQYF. The CDR3 DNA follows: TGTGCCAGCAAAACAGGGTCTAAAACCTACGAGCAGTACTTC.

Only a few counts were recorded for this clonotype. The genes are TRBV20-1 and TRBJ1-2, with 8 bases identical to TRBD1. The CDR3 spans 13 residues. The trim removed 5 bases at V and 4 bases at J, leaving 6 bases unmatched. Per germline, CDR1 DFQATT and CDR2 SNEGSKA (reference sequence). CDR3 in DNA: TGCAGTGCTCAGGGGGCGCGCAGCTATGGCTACACCTTC. Translated, it gives CSAQGARSYGYTF.

This clonotype was recorded at least ten times. Germline and junction disagree at one end, which may indicate a read error. V gene TRBV5-1 combines with J gene TRBJ2-3; 7 bases are shared with TRBD1. Germline V lookup: CDR1 SGHRS, CDR2 YFSETQ. The CDR3 is 14 residues long. The CDR3 sequence: CASSPDRPTDTQYF. CDR3 coding DNA: TGTGCCAGCTCACCGGACAGGCCGACAGATACGCAGTATTTT. Variable domain in full (rest from reference TRBV5-1 and TRBJ2-3): KAGVTQTPRYLIKTRGQQVTLSCSPISGHRSVSWYQQTPGQGLQFLFEYFSETQRNKGNFPGRFSGRQFSNSRSEMNVSTLELGDSALYLCASSPDRPTDTQYFGPGTRLTVL.